A single sample gave rise to the 8 T cell receptor beta chains below, sequenced in a study of cytomegalovirus exposure and HLA in healthy donors. Generated by immunoSEQ multiplex PCR, the TCRdb table keeps only in-frame clones and is missing some. This table has approximately 200,000 clones, 80% to 95% appearing once. The specimen was PBMCs. The receptors here all came from a young woman in good health and CMV-seronegative.

The chain couples TRBV6-5 to TRBJ2-1, with 10 bases that match TRBD2. The CDR3 runs 14 residues. The V segment lost 6 bases and the J segment 7 bases; nucleotides outside the gene matches: 6. The germline gives CDR1 MNHEY, CDR2 SVGAGI. The CDR3 sequence: CASRSSGSRNEQFF. The CDR3 DNA follows: TGTGCCAGCAGGTCTAGCGGGAGTCGTAATGAGCAGTTCTTC.

The J gene is TRBJ1-4, the V gene TRBV4-2; 7 bases agree with TRBD1. V shed 1 base and J 7 bases; nucleotides not matched to a gene: 12. Germline CDR1 LGHNA, CDR2 YNFKEQ. The CDR3 is 17 residues long. The CDR3 region is CASSQAPTGMGSEKLFF. CDR3 nucleotide sequence: TGTGCCAGCAGCCAAGCCCCGACAGGGATGGGGAGTGAAAAACTGTTTTTT.

This chain links TRBV19 with TRBJ1-5; D may be TRBD1 (6 bases). The CDR3 totals 16 residues. The V end lost 3 bases, the J end lost 0 bases, and 12 bases lay between the germline ends. The germline CDR1 and CDR2 sequences are LNHDA and SQIVND (reference sequence). In DNA form, the CDR3 reads TGTGCCAGTAGTATCTCCAGGGGACGTAGCAATCAGCCCCAGCATTTT. Translated: CASSISRGRSNQPQHF.

V and J are TRBV5-5 and TRBJ2-3; D perhaps matches TRBD2 (6 bases). The V end lost 0 bases, the J end lost 4 bases, and 12 bases lay between the germline ends. The CDR3 contains 15 residues. Looked up from germline, CDR1 is SGHKS and CDR2 is YYEKEE (reference sequence). The CDR3 is CASSLGQASADTQYF. Here the CDR3 DNA reads TGTGCCAGCAGCTTGGGGCAGGCTAGCGCAGATACGCAGTATTTT.

This chain uses TRBV7-9 with TRBJ1-1; 8 bases match TRBD1. Germline CDR1 reads SEHNR; CDR2 reads FQNEAQ (reference sequence). The CDR3 has 15 residues. V shed 5 bases and J 1 base; nucleotides not matched to a gene: 6. The CDR3 reads CASSDGGTGNTEAFF. The DNA for the CDR3 is TGTGCCAGCAGCGACGGCGGGACAGGGAACACTGAAGCTTTCTTT. Complete variable domain (other parts from reference TRBV7-9 and TRBJ1-1): DTGVSQNPRHKITKRGQNVTFRCDPISEHNRLYWYRQTLGQGPEFLTYFQNEAQLEKSRLLSDRFSAERPKGSFSTLEIQRTEQGDSAMYLCASSDGGTGNTEAFFGQGTRLTVV.

The rearrangement uses TRBV19 and TRBJ2-7; 8 bases agree with TRBD1. CDR3 length: 14 residues. Germline V lookup: CDR1 LNHDA, CDR2 SQIVND (reference sequence). V shed 7 bases, J shed 0 bases, and the junction held 5 bases outside the gene matches. CDR3 sequence: CASTTGTGSYEQYF. CDR3 DNA: TGTGCCAGTACCACCGGGACAGGCTCCTACGAGCAGTACTTC.

The J gene is TRBJ2-1, the V gene TRBV18, with TRBD1 identical over 10 bases. The germline gives CDR1 KGHSH, CDR2 LQKENI. V gave up 6 bases and J gave up 6 bases; unmatched junction bases: 11. This CDR3 contains 16 residues. CDR3 sequence reads: CASSPQRGQGINEQFF. The CDR3 DNA reads TGTGCCAGCTCCCCTCAACGGGGACAGGGGATCAATGAGCAGTTCTTC.

This chain joins TRBV6-4 and TRBJ2-3; 8 bases align to TRBD1. The germline CDR1 and CDR2 sequences are MRHNA and SNTAGT. CDR3 length: 14 amino acids. The V and J ends lost 2 bases and 4 bases, in that order; junction bases with no gene match: 2. CDR3: CASSDPTGADTQYF. The CDR3, as DNA: TGTGCCAGCAGTGACCCGACAGGGGCAGATACGCAGTATTTT.